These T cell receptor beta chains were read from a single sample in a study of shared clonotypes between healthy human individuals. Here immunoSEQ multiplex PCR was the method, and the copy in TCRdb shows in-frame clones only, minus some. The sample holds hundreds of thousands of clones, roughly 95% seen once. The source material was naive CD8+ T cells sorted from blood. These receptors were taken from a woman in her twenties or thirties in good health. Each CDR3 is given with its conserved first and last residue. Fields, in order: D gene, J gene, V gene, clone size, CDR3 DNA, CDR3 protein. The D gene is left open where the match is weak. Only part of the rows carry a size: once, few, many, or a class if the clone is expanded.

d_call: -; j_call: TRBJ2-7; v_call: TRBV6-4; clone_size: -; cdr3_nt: TGTGCCAGCAGCGCGCGAAGGCAGCAGTACTTC; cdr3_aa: CASSARRQQYF
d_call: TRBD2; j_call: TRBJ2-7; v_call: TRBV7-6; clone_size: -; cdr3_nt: TGTGCCAGCAGCTTAGGGGTAGCGGGAGGGTTAATGGACGAGCAGTACTTC; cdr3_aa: CASSLGVAGGLMDEQYF
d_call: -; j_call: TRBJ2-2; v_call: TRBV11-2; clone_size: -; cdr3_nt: TGTGCCAGCAGCTTAGATCGTTTGCATAATGCGAACACCGGGGAGCTGTTTTTT; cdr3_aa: CASSLDRLHNANTGELFF
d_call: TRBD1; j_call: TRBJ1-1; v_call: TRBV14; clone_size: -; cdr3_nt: TGTGCCAGCAGCCACCCCACAGGGGCAGCTTTCTTT; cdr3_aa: CASSHPTGAAFF
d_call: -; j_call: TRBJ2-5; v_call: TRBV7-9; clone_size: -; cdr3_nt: TGTGCCAGCAGCTCATTTTGGGGGGAGACCCAGTACTTC; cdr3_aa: CASSSFWGETQYF
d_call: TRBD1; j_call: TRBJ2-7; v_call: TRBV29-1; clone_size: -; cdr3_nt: TGCAGCGTGATAGGGGGCAGCTCCTACGAGCAGTACTTC; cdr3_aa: CSVIGGSSYEQYF
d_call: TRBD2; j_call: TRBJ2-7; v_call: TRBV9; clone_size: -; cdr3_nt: TGTGCCAGCAGCGCGGCGGGAGTCCCCGTGGACGAGCAGTACTTC; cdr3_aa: CASSAAGVPVDEQYF
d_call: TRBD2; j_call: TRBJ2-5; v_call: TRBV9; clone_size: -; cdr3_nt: TGTGCCAGCAGCGTAGAGGGGACTAGCGAAGAGACCCAGTACTTC; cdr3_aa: CASSVEGTSEETQYF
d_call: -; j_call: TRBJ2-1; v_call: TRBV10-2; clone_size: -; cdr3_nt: TGCGCCAGCAGTGAGTCTGACAAAGCGATCAACTCTAACAATGAGCAGTTCTTC; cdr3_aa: CASSESDKAINSNNEQFF
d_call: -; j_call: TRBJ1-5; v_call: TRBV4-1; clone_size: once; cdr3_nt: TGCGCCAGCAGCACCAGGGTGCGGCAGCCCCAGCATTTT; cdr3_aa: CASSTRVRQPQHF
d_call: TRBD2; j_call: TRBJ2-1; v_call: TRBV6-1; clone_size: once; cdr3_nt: TGTGCCAGCAGTGGGGGACTAGCGGGAGATGAGCAGTTCTTC; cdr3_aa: CASSGGLAGDEQFF
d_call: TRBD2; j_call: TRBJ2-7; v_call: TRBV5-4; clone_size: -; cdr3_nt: TGTGCCAGCAGCTTTGTGAGCGGGAGTTCCTACGAGCAGTACTTC; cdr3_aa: CASSFVSGSSYEQYF
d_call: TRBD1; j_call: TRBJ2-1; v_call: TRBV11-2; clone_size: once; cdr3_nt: TGTGCCAGCAGCTTTCAGGACAGGGTGAGCTCCTACAATGAGCAGTTCTTC; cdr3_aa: CASSFQDRVSSYNEQFF
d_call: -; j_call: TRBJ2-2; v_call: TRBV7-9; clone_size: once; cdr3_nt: TGTGCCAGCAGCTTCAGGGAGAGGAGTATGTGGGAGCTGTTTTTT; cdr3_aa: CASSFRERSMWELFF
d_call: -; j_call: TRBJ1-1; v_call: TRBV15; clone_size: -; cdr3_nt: TGTGCCACCAGCAGAGATCTCTACCAAATGAACACTGAAGCTTTCTTT; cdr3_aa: CATSRDLYQMNTEAFF
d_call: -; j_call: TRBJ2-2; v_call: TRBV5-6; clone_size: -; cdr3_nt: TGTGCCAGCAGCTTGAGGCGACGGCATGCGAACACCGGGGAGCTGTTTTTT; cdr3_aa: CASSLRRRHANTGELFF
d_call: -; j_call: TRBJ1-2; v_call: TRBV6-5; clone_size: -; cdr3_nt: TGTGCCAGCAGTCAGGGAGGGATCGATGGCTACACCTTC; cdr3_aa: CASSQGGIDGYTF
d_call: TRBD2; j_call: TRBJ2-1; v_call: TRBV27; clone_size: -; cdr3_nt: TGTGCCAGCAGTTTTGGCGGGAGAACGGGTCTCAATGAGCAGTTCTTC; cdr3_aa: CASSFGGRTGLNEQFF
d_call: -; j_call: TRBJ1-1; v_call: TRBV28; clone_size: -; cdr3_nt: TGTGCCAGCAGTTTATCTCCAGGGCCGAACACTGAAGCTTTCTTT; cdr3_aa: CASSLSPGPNTEAFF
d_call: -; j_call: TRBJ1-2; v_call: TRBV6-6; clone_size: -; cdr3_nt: TGTGCCAGCAGTTACATGGAACGCAGGGGAAGAACCTACACCTTC; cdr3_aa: CASSYMERRGRTYTF
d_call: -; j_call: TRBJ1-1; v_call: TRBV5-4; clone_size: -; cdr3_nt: TGTGCCAGCGGGACGAGAGGGAGCACCACTGAAGCTTTCTTT; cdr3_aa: CASGTRGSTTEAFF
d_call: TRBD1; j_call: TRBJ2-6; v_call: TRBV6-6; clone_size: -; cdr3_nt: TGTGCCAGCAGTGACTGGGGACAGACTGGGGCCAACGTCCTGACTTTC; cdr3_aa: CASSDWGQTGANVLTF
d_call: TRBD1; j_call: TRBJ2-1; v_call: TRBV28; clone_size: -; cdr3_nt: TGTGCCAGCAGTTCTGCAGGGGGCATTGAGCAGTTCTTC; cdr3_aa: CASSSAGGIEQFF
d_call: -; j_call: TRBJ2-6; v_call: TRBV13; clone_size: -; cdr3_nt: TGTGCCAGCAGCATAACAGGGACTGGGGCCAACGTCCTGACTTTC; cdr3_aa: CASSITGTGANVLTF